Listed below are T cell receptor beta chains from one sample, sequenced in a study of immune heterogeneity within non-small cell lung tumors. TCRdb independently ran MiXCR on the multiplex PCR reads; one entry per CDR3 protein. Among about 10,000 distinct CDR3 sequences listed, around a quarter were seen once. The source material was lung tumor tissue. Receptors originate from a woman aged 45-59 years with non-small cell lung cancer. Each CDR3 is given with its conserved first and last residue. The order of the fields is J gene, V gene, clone size, D gene, CDR3 DNA, CDR3 protein. A D gene is named only where the DNA matches it firmly. Only part of the rows carry a size: once, few, many, or a class if the clone is expanded.

J: TRBJ2-5
V: TRBV2
size: many
D: TRBD1
DNA: TGTGCCAGCAGTTGGACAGGGGGAGGGGAGACCCAGTACTTC
CDR3: CASSWTGGGETQYF

J: TRBJ2-3
V: TRBV28
size: -
D: -
DNA: TGTGCCAGCATCGCAGGGGTGGTAGGTACGCAGTATTTT
CDR3: CASIAGVVGTQYF

J: TRBJ2-1
V: TRBV29-1
size: many
D: TRBD1
DNA: TGCAGCGTTGGGGGACAGACCAATGAGCAGTTCTTC
CDR3: CSVGGQTNEQFF

J: TRBJ2-7
V: TRBV6-1
size: medium-sized
D: TRBD1
DNA: TGTGCCAGCAGTGATCCTTTGGGGGACAGCTCCTACGAGCAGTACTTC
CDR3: CASSDPLGDSSYEQYF

J: TRBJ2-7
V: TRBV18
size: medium-sized
D: -
DNA: TGTGCCAGCTCACCGCGGGACTTCGGAGAGCAGTACTTC
CDR3: CASSPRDFGEQYF

J: TRBJ2-3
V: TRBV24-1
size: many
D: -
DNA: TGTGCCACCAGTGACAGGCAAGATGGCACAGATACGCAGTATTTT
CDR3: CATSDRQDGTDTQYF

J: TRBJ1-2
V: TRBV6-5
size: many
D: TRBD1
DNA: TGTGCCAGCAGTTACTCCCTCAAACCTTGGACAGGGGCTCACTATGGCTACACCTTC
CDR3: CASSYSLKPWTGAHYGYTF

J: TRBJ1-1
V: TRBV11-3
size: -
D: -
DNA: TGTGCCAGCAGCTTCCGGGACAAATCTGTGGCTTTCTTT
CDR3: CASSFRDKSVAFF

J: TRBJ1-3
V: TRBV30
size: medium-sized
D: -
DNA: TGTGCCTGGAGTCCGAAGGACCGAAACACCATATATTTT
CDR3: CAWSPKDRNTIYF

J: TRBJ1-6
V: TRBV27
size: medium-sized
D: -
DNA: TGTGCCAGCAGAAGACACGGTGCAGGGGAGTACTCCTATAATTCACCCCTCCACTTT
CDR3: CASRRHGAGEYSYNSPLHF

J: TRBJ2-1
V: TRBV2
size: medium-sized
D: TRBD2
DNA: TGTGCCACCCAGGGGACTAGCGGGACAGACAATGAGCAGTTCTTC
CDR3: CATQGTSGTDNEQFF

J: TRBJ2-2
V: TRBV12-3/TRBV12-4
size: -
D: -
DNA: TGTGCCAGCAGTTTAATTGGGAGCGTGGGGAACACCCGGGAGCTGTTTTTT
CDR3: CASSLIGSVGNTRELFF

J: TRBJ2-3
V: TRBV5-1
size: many
D: -
DNA: TGCGCCAGCTCCGACAGGTGGAAGAGCACAGATACGCAGTATTTT
CDR3: CASSDRWKSTDTQYF

J: TRBJ1-2
V: TRBV27
size: many
D: -
DNA: TGTGCCAGCAGTTTGAATGGACAGTTGTTCTATGGCTACACCTTC
CDR3: CASSLNGQLFYGYTF

J: TRBJ2-6
V: TRBV5-1
size: medium-sized
D: TRBD1
DNA: TGCGCCAGCACCAAGGGGGCGCCTGGGGCCAACGTCCTGACTTTC
CDR3: CASTKGAPGANVLTF

J: TRBJ2-7
V: TRBV19
size: once
D: -
DNA: TGTGCCAGTAGTATGGGGACGTCGGGTGAGCAGTACTTC
CDR3: CASSMGTSGEQYF

J: TRBJ2-7
V: TRBV6-1
size: many
D: -
DNA: TGTGCCAGCAGTCCCGGTGTGGGGTTCTCCTTC
CDR3: CASSPGVGFSF

J: TRBJ2-1
V: TRBV5-4
size: once
D: -
DNA: TGTGCCAGCAGCTCTCCCGGGACCACTTACAATGAGCAGTTCTTC
CDR3: CASSSPGTTYNEQFF

J: TRBJ1-5
V: TRBV18
size: medium-sized
D: -
DNA: TGTGCCAGCTCAGGCGGACTCGGACCTAATCAGCCCCAGCATTTT
CDR3: CASSGGLGPNQPQHF

J: TRBJ2-7
V: TRBV9
size: -
D: -
DNA: TGTGCCAGCAGCGGGTCACGGCAGGGATCCTACGAGCAGTACTTC
CDR3: CASSGSRQGSYEQYF

J: TRBJ2-4
V: TRBV6-1
size: medium-sized
D: TRBD2
DNA: TGTGCCAGCACCAGTGAGGGGAGGGCCAACATTCAGTACTTC
CDR3: CASTSEGRANIQYF

J: TRBJ2-7
V: TRBV7-6
size: many
D: -
DNA: TGTGCCAGCAGCTTAGGGGGGGCCAGCTCCTACGAGCAGTACTTC
CDR3: CASSLGGASSYEQYF

J: TRBJ2-7
V: TRBV20-1
size: many
D: TRBD2
DNA: TGCAGTGCTAGATTAGCGGGGGGCCCCTCCTACGAGCAGTACTTC
CDR3: CSARLAGGPSYEQYF

J: TRBJ2-1
V: TRBV2
size: -
D: -
DNA: TGTGCCAGCAGTGAATCTGGCCCCCAGCCTGAGCAGTTCTTC
CDR3: CASSESGPQPEQFF

J: TRBJ2-7
V: TRBV24-1
size: once
D: TRBD2
DNA: TGTGCCAGCAGTCCTTCTAGCGGGACCTATTACGAGCAGTACTTC
CDR3: CASSPSSGTYYEQYF

J: TRBJ2-1
V: TRBV20-1
size: many
D: -
DNA: TGCAGTGCTATAGGACAGTCGAATGAGCAGTTCTTC
CDR3: CSAIGQSNEQFF

J: TRBJ2-1
V: TRBV6-2/TRBV6-3
size: few
D: -
DNA: TGTGCCAGCAGTTCGTGGGAGGTGGGCAATGAGCAGTTCTTC
CDR3: CASSSWEVGNEQFF

J: TRBJ2-7
V: TRBV12-3/TRBV12-4
size: many
D: TRBD1
DNA: TGTGCCAGCAGTGACAGGGGGATCGACGAGCAGTACTTC
CDR3: CASSDRGIDEQYF

J: TRBJ2-2
V: TRBV4-2
size: many
D: TRBD2
DNA: TGTGCCAGCAGCCAAGCCTGGTCTAGCGGGGGGGCCGGGGAGCTGTTTTTT
CDR3: CASSQAWSSGGAGELFF

J: TRBJ2-7
V: TRBV7-9
size: -
D: -
DNA: TGTGCCAGCAGCCGACAGCAGTGGGGGGACAACGAGCAGTACTTC
CDR3: CASSRQQWGDNEQYF

J: TRBJ2-7
V: TRBV2
size: medium-sized
D: TRBD2
DNA: TGTGCCAGCAGTCGCGGGAGAGGGTACGAGCAGTACTTC
CDR3: CASSRGRGYEQYF

J: TRBJ2-7
V: TRBV9
size: -
D: -
DNA: TGTGCCAGCAGCGTTCAATCCGGGCCTCGGGAAGGCGAGCAGTACTTC
CDR3: CASSVQSGPREGEQYF

J: TRBJ1-1
V: TRBV11-2
size: -
D: TRBD1
DNA: TGTGCCAGCAGCATTCAGGGGGCCGGAATGAACACTGAAGCTCTCTTT
CDR3: CASSIQGAGMNTEALF

J: TRBJ1-2
V: TRBV7-6
size: medium-sized
D: -
DNA: TGTGCCAGCAGCTTAGCCGCAGGGAATGGCTACACCTTC
CDR3: CASSLAAGNGYTF

J: TRBJ2-3
V: TRBV7-9
size: few
D: TRBD2
DNA: TGTGCCAGCAGCTTCAGCGGGAGGGCCGGAGATACGCAGTATTTT
CDR3: CASSFSGRAGDTQYF

J: TRBJ1-5
V: TRBV7-2
size: many
D: -
DNA: TGTGCCAGCAGCTTAGGATCGGGGGCAGGCCAGCCCCAGCATTTT
CDR3: CASSLGSGAGQPQHF

J: TRBJ1-6
V: TRBV6-2/TRBV6-3
size: -
D: -
DNA: TGTGCCAGCAGTGCTGGGCCCTATAATTCACCCCTCCACTTT
CDR3: CASSAGPYNSPLHF

J: TRBJ2-1
V: TRBV10-2
size: -
D: -
DNA: TGCGCCAGCAGGGACAGAGGGGTGGTAAATGAGCAGTTCTTC
CDR3: CASRDRGVVNEQFF

J: TRBJ1-6
V: TRBV9
size: -
D: -
DNA: TGTGCCAGCAGCGTTGGACAGTTCAATATAAATTCACCCCTCCACTTT
CDR3: CASSVGQFNINSPLHF

J: TRBJ1-1
V: TRBV5-1
size: medium-sized
D: -
DNA: TGCGCCAGCAGCTTAACAGCAGATTCTGAAGCTTTCTTT
CDR3: CASSLTADSEAFF

J: TRBJ2-7
V: TRBV11-2
size: medium-sized
D: -
DNA: TGTGCCAGCAGCTTCCATGACTACGAGCAGTACTTC
CDR3: CASSFHDYEQYF

J: TRBJ2-3
V: TRBV20-1
size: -
D: TRBD2
DNA: TGCAGTGCTAGAGATGGACTAGCGGGATACAAGCCCACAGATACGCAGTATTTT
CDR3: CSARDGLAGYKPTDTQYF

J: TRBJ2-7
V: TRBV27
size: -
D: -
DNA: TGTGCCAGCAGTCCACAGGGCCACGAGCAGTACTTC
CDR3: CASSPQGHEQYF

J: TRBJ1-2
V: TRBV5-1
size: many
D: TRBD1
DNA: TGCGCCAGCACCCCCGTGGGAGGGGGCGGTGGCTACACCTTC
CDR3: CASTPVGGGGGYTF

J: TRBJ2-7
V: TRBV28
size: many
D: TRBD1
DNA: TGTGCCAGCAGTTTGGGACAGGGCAAGCAGTACTTC
CDR3: CASSLGQGKQYF

J: TRBJ2-3
V: TRBV24-1
size: -
D: -
DNA: TGTGCCACCTCCCTCGGTGGGGGGAGACCCACAGATACGCAGTATTTT
CDR3: CATSLGGGRPTDTQYF